This TCR beta chain comes out of a study of blood T cell repertoires in COVID-19. Background on the study: Italy, Spain and the United States were the sources of the convalescent and acute COVID-19 samples. T cells, B-cell-depleted T cells, or PBMCs supplied cDNA or gDNA.

Method: immunoSEQ multiplex PCR; TCRdb's copy keeps in-frame clones and lacks some. Of around 100,000 clones listed, 65% to 85% are singletons. V lost 5 bases, J lost 5 bases, and 18 bases lay in between. The CDR3 contains 15 residues. The germline V gene encodes CDR1 MNHEY and CDR2 SVGAGI. This rearrangement joins TRBV6-5 to TRBJ1-1, with D tentatively TRBD1 (6 bases). This TCR was sampled from a woman aged 65 to 85 with acute or convalescent COVID-19. Sequences were obtained from peripheral blood. DNA for the CDR3: TGTGCCAGCAGTCGAGTTCACCTGCAGGGGACTGAAGCTTTCTTT. The encoded protein is CASSRVHLQGTEAFF.